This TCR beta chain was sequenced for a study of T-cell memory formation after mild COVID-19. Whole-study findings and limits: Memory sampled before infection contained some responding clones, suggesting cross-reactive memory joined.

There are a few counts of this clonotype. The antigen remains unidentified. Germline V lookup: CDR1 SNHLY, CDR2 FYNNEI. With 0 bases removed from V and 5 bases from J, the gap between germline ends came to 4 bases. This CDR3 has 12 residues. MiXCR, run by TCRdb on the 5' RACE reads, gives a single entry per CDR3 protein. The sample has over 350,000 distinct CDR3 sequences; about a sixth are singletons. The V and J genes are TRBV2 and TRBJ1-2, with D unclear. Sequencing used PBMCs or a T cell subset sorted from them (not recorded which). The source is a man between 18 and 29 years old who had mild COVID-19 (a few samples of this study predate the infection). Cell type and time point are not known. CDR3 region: CASSEAGYGYTF. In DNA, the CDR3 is TGTGCCAGCAGTGAAGCAGGGTATGGCTACACCTTC.